Presented here are 18 T cell receptor beta chains from one specimen sequenced in a study of shared clonotypes between healthy human individuals. In the naive CD8 group, cells lacked CD45RO and were positively selected for CCR7, so terminally differentiated effector memory CD45RA+ cells were left out. The assay was immunoSEQ multiplex PCR, and TCRdb's table has in-frame clones only and misses some. The sample yields roughly 590,000 clones, around 95% seen once. The sequencing sample was made of naive CD8+ T cells sorted from blood. These receptors were obtained from a woman aged 25 to 45 in good health.

The chain combines TRBV2 with TRBJ1-1; D is perhaps TRBD1 (6 bases). There are 13 residues in the CDR3. CDR1 is SNHLY, CDR2 FYNNEI, per germline. V lost 11 bases to trimming and J lost 0 bases, with 13 bases between them. CDR3 protein: CALRQALNTEAFF. The CDR3 coding sequence is TGTGCCTTACGACAGGCTCTGAACACTGAAGCTTTCTTT.

V is TRBV5-1 and J is TRBJ2-5, with D tentatively TRBD1 or TRBD2 (5 bases each). The J call is uncertain, as TRBJ2-7 better fits the DNA end. The CDR3 is 15 amino acids. From germline, CDR1 is SGHRS and CDR2 YFSETQ. CDR3 DNA sequence: TGCGCCAGCAGCGCGCCCGGGACGGGATCCTACGAGCAGTACTTC. Its protein is CASSAPGTGSYEQYF.

In the case of this clone: Within the sample, other DNA sequences also encode this same CDR3. The rearrangement links TRBV5-4 to TRBJ2-5; D ambiguous. In germline, CDR1 is SGHNT, CDR2 YYREEE (reference sequence). The CDR3 is 13 amino acids. V dropped 2 bases and J dropped 5 bases, with 10 bases sitting between them. CDR3 DNA: TGTGCCAGCAGCTTAGAATCGGAGGAGACCCAGTACTTC. It is translated as CASSLESEETQYF.

As DNA, the CDR3 is TGTGCCAGCAGCCCTAGCGGGAGAGGAACCGGGGAGCTGTTTTTT. Translation: CASSPSGRGTGELFF. The chain carries TRBV7-2 and TRBJ2-2; TRBD2 agrees at 10 bases. There are 15 residues in the CDR3. Per germline, CDR1 SGHTA and CDR2 FQGNSA. Unmatched junction bases numbered 5, after V lost 5 bases and J lost 5 bases.

The chain joins TRBV27 to TRBJ2-7; 7 bases match TRBD1. Per the germline V gene, CDR1 is MNHEY and CDR2 is SMNVEV (reference sequence). This CDR3 is 13 amino acids long. The ends lost 6 bases at V and 5 bases at J; junction bases unmatched: 7. In nucleotides, the CDR3 is TGTGCCAGCAGGACAGGGTTTGGGAACGAGCAGTACTTC. Amino acids: CASRTGFGNEQYF.

CDR3 sequence: CSAELADTDTQYF. CDR3 DNA: TGCAGCGCCGAGCTAGCGGACACAGATACGCAGTATTTT. J is TRBJ2-3 and V is TRBV29-1; TRBD2 aligns across 7 bases. V lost 7 bases to trimming and J lost 2 bases; unmatched junction nucleotides: 6. The CDR3 loop spans 13 amino acids. Per the germline V gene, CDR1 is SQVTM and CDR2 is ANQGSEA.

The chain links TRBV9 to TRBJ2-7; 9 nucleotides align to TRBD1. The germline CDR1 and CDR2 sequences are SGDLS and YYNGEE. The V gene end was trimmed by 3 bases and the J gene end by 13 bases; junction bases not matched to a gene: 14. The CDR3 totals 14 residues. CDR3 sequence reads: CASSGSQGAAMIYF. In DNA, the CDR3 is TGTGCCAGCAGCGGCTCACAGGGGGCGGCAATGATTTACTTC.

V usage is TRBV28 and J usage is TRBJ1-4; D might be TRBD1 (6 bases). The germline CDR1 and CDR2 sequences are MDHEN and SYDVKM. The CDR3 is 14 amino acids. V shed 3 bases and J shed 6 bases, with 11 bases lying between them. This CDR3 is CASSFHSGDEKLFF. The CDR3 DNA sequence: TGTGCCAGCAGTTTTCATTCAGGGGATGAAAAACTGTTTTTT.

V and J are TRBV27 and TRBJ2-3; D is possibly TRBD2 (5 bases). The germline V gene encodes CDR1 MNHEY and CDR2 SMNVEV (reference sequence). This CDR3 spans 14 amino acids. V shed 4 bases and J shed 6 bases, with 14 bases lying between them. The CDR3 spells CASSYSSNADTQYF. The CDR3 nucleotides read TGTGCCAGCAGTTACTCTAGCAATGCGGATACGCAGTATTTT.

The chain couples TRBV7-2 to TRBJ1-1; weak D call: TRBD1 (6 bases). Germline-derived CDR1 and CDR2 are SGHTA and FQGNSA. This CDR3 has 15 residues. Trimming stripped 3 bases from V and 0 bases from J, with 11 bases between. The DNA for the CDR3 is TGTGCCAGCAGCTTCGACGGGGACATGAACACTGAAGCTTTCTTT. Protein product: CASSFDGDMNTEAFF. The full variable domain, rest sourced from reference TRBV7-2 and TRBJ1-1, is GAGVSQSPSNKVTEKGKDVELRCDPISGHTALYWYRQSLGQGLEFLIYFQGNSAPDKSGLPSDRFSAERTGGSVSTLTIQRTQQEDSAVYLCASSFDGDMNTEAFFGQGTRLTVV.

CDR3 sequence (DNA): TGTGCCAGTAGTGAGGGAGACTCCTACGAGCAGTACTTC. Translation: CASSEGDSYEQYF. The rearrangement joins TRBV19 to TRBJ2-7, with a possible D match to TRBD2 (5 bases). Trimming took off 5 bases at V and 0 bases at J, with 8 bases between the two ends. CDR3 size: 13 residues. CDR1 is LNHDA, CDR2 SQIVND, per germline (reference sequence).

This chain connects TRBV28 to TRBJ1-5; D is possibly TRBD1 (5 bases). V was cut by 5 bases and J by 2 bases, with 16 bases left in between. Germline V gene sequence: CDR1 MDHEN, CDR2 SYDVKM. There are 16 residues in the CDR3. The CDR3 spells CASSPRGPIGNQPQHF. CDR3 bases: TGTGCCAGCAGTCCGAGGGGCCCCATCGGCAATCAGCCCCAGCATTTT.

The rearrangement joins TRBV23-1 to TRBJ1-1; D perhaps matches TRBD1 (6 bases). TRBV23-1 falls under the ORF class, with uncertain function. This CDR3 is 16 amino acids long. Trimming cost V 2 bases and J 5 bases, with 18 bases left between them. CDR3 in amino acids: CASSQVGGRAKTEAFF. In DNA, the CDR3 is TGCGCCAGCAGTCAAGTTGGGGGGCGCGCAAAAACTGAAGCTTTCTTT.

The chain links TRBV10-2 to TRBJ1-3; D uncertain. CDR3 size: 13 residues. Per germline, CDR1 WSHSY and CDR2 SAAADI. V was pared by 3 bases and J by 8 bases, with 11 bases between. This CDR3 is CASSEPWWDTIYF. Written as DNA, the CDR3 is TGCGCCAGCAGTGAACCCTGGTGGGACACCATATATTTT.

This clone was counted once. The rearrangement uses TRBV11-2 and TRBJ2-2, with a weak D call TRBD1 (5 bases). The CDR3 sequence is 17 residues long. V was pared by 5 bases and J by 7 bases, with 23 bases between. From germline, CDR1 is SGHAT and CDR2 FQNNGV. CDR3 in amino acids: CASSHGRIRGVVGELFF. The CDR3 nucleotides are TGTGCCAGCAGCCACGGACGGATTAGGGGCGTTGTCGGGGAGCTGTTTTTT.

The rearrangement joins TRBV4-1 to TRBJ2-5; 9 bases agree with TRBD2. The CDR3 is 18 amino acids. Germline CDR1 reads MGHRA; CDR2 reads YSYEKL. The V and J ends lost 0 bases and 1 base, in that order; junction bases with no gene match: 9. The CDR3: CASSQDFLGLARQETQYF. CDR3 coding DNA: TGCGCCAGCAGCCAAGATTTTTTAGGACTAGCGCGCCAAGAGACCCAGTACTTC.

The rearrangement joins TRBV11-2 to TRBJ2-1, with unresolved D. With 3 bases removed from V and 1 base from J, the gap between germline ends came to 13 bases. Germline V CDR1 and CDR2: SGHAT, FQNNGV. CDR3 size: 16 residues. The CDR3, as DNA: TGTGCCAGCAGCTTCAAATCCGATTGGTCCTACAATGAGCAGTTCTTC. Amino acid sequence: CASSFKSDWSYNEQFF.

The chain carries TRBV28 and TRBJ2-3, with D possibly TRBD2 on 5 matching bases. Germline CDR1 is MDHEN and CDR2 is SYDVKM. This CDR3 comprises 15 residues. V lost 4 bases to trimming and J lost 3 bases, with 14 bases between them. The CDR3, as DNA: TGTGCCAGCAGTTGGCGGGTGCCGACGACAGATACGCAGTATTTT. This encodes CASSWRVPTTDTQYF.